A selection of T cell receptor beta chains follows, all from one sample in a study of cytomegalovirus exposure and HLA in healthy donors. The protocol was immunoSEQ multiplex PCR, while the TCRdb copy is restricted to in-frame clones and leaves out a portion. The sample comprises around 200,000 clones, roughly four fifths of which are singletons, and roughly 0.8% rests with the top ten. The source material was PBMCs. These receptors were obtained from a young woman in good health and CMV-seronegative. Both conserved end residues are part of each CDR3. Each record gives: J gene, clone size, V gene, CDR3 length, D gene, CDR3 DNA, CDR3 protein. The D gene is left open where the match is weak. Not every row has a clone size; where given, it reads once, few, many or a size class.

j_call: TRBJ2-2
clone_size: .
v_call: TRBV5-4
cdr3_length: 17
d_call: TRBD2
cdr3_nt: TGTGCCAGCAGCTTCACCGGACTAGCGGGAGGAACCGGGGAGCTGTTTTTT
cdr3_aa: CASSFTGLAGGTGELFF

j_call: TRBJ2-5
clone_size: .
v_call: TRBV5-6
cdr3_length: 15
d_call: .
cdr3_nt: TGTGCCAGCAGGGCAGGGCCTACGGGTTTGGAGACCCAGTACTTC
cdr3_aa: CASRAGPTGLETQYF

j_call: TRBJ2-2
clone_size: .
v_call: TRBV7-9
cdr3_length: 16
d_call: .
cdr3_nt: TGTGCCAGCAGCTCACCGGTAGCCGCGAACACTGGGGAGCTGTTTTTT
cdr3_aa: CASSSPVAANTGELFF

j_call: TRBJ1-3
clone_size: .
v_call: TRBV19
cdr3_length: 13
d_call: .
cdr3_nt: TGTGCCACCCTAGGGACAATCGGAAACACCATATATTTT
cdr3_aa: CATLGTIGNTIYF

j_call: TRBJ2-5
clone_size: .
v_call: TRBV9
cdr3_length: 14
d_call: .
cdr3_nt: TGTGCCAGCAGCCCCGGGGTCCTACAAGAGACCCAGTACTTC
cdr3_aa: CASSPGVLQETQYF

j_call: TRBJ2-3
clone_size: .
v_call: TRBV13
cdr3_length: 16
d_call: TRBD1
cdr3_nt: TGTGCCAGCAGCTTAAGAACAGGGGGCCTGACAGATACGCAGTATTTT
cdr3_aa: CASSLRTGGLTDTQYF

j_call: TRBJ2-7
clone_size: .
v_call: TRBV6-1
cdr3_length: 15
d_call: TRBD1
cdr3_nt: TGTGCCAGCAATCAATTTAGACAGGGGGCCTACGAGCAGTACTTC
cdr3_aa: CASNQFRQGAYEQYF

j_call: TRBJ1-1
clone_size: .
v_call: TRBV13
cdr3_length: 16
d_call: .
cdr3_nt: TGTGCCAGCAGCTTCATGGGGGCCTCAACTGGTAGGGAAGCTTTCTTT
cdr3_aa: CASSFMGASTGREAFF

j_call: TRBJ2-3
clone_size: few
v_call: TRBV25-1
cdr3_length: 14
d_call: .
cdr3_nt: TGTGCCAGCAGTCTCAGCGGCGATGCAGATACGCAGTATTTT
cdr3_aa: CASSLSGDADTQYF

j_call: TRBJ2-1
clone_size: .
v_call: TRBV7-2
cdr3_length: 14
d_call: .
cdr3_nt: TGTGCCAGCAGCTTTAGCGGAACCTACAATGAGCAGTTCTTC
cdr3_aa: CASSFSGTYNEQFF

j_call: TRBJ1-1
clone_size: .
v_call: TRBV6-1
cdr3_length: 13
d_call: .
cdr3_nt: TGTGCCAGCAGTGAAGGTCGTCTCACTGAAGCTTTCTTT
cdr3_aa: CASSEGRLTEAFF

j_call: TRBJ2-5
clone_size: .
v_call: TRBV7-7
cdr3_length: 14
d_call: .
cdr3_nt: TGTGCCAGCAGCTTGGGGACAACTCAAGAGACCCAGTACTTC
cdr3_aa: CASSLGTTQETQYF

j_call: TRBJ2-1
clone_size: once
v_call: TRBV5-1
cdr3_length: 16
d_call: TRBD2
cdr3_nt: TGCGCCAGCAGCCTCGAAGCGGGGGTAATAAACAATGAGCAGTTCTTC
cdr3_aa: CASSLEAGVINNEQFF

j_call: TRBJ1-4
clone_size: .
v_call: TRBV6-5
cdr3_length: 14
d_call: TRBD1
cdr3_nt: TGTGCCAGCAGTTCGGACAGGGGAAGAGAAAAACTGTTTTTT
cdr3_aa: CASSSDRGREKLFF

j_call: TRBJ1-5
clone_size: once
v_call: TRBV28
cdr3_length: 15
d_call: .
cdr3_nt: TGTGCCAGCAGTAATCCCACGGGTGGCAATCAGCCCCAGCATTTT
cdr3_aa: CASSNPTGGNQPQHF

j_call: TRBJ2-7
clone_size: .
v_call: TRBV6-5
cdr3_length: 15
d_call: TRBD1
cdr3_nt: TGTGCCAGCAGTTACTCAATGACAGGGGGCTTCGAGCAGTACTTC
cdr3_aa: CASSYSMTGGFEQYF

j_call: TRBJ2-1
clone_size: .
v_call: TRBV6-5
cdr3_length: 14
d_call: .
cdr3_nt: TGTGCCAGCAGTCCTACCACTGTTTATGATGAGCAGTTCTTC
cdr3_aa: CASSPTTVYDEQFF

j_call: TRBJ1-2
clone_size: .
v_call: TRBV7-9
cdr3_length: 14
d_call: TRBD1
cdr3_nt: TGTGCCAGCAGCTTAGGGACAGGGATCTATGGCTACACCTTC
cdr3_aa: CASSLGTGIYGYTF

j_call: TRBJ1-3
clone_size: .
v_call: TRBV14
cdr3_length: 16
d_call: .
cdr3_nt: TGTGCCAGCAGCCAAGTAGCAGGACTCTCTGGAAACACCATATATTTT
cdr3_aa: CASSQVAGLSGNTIYF

j_call: TRBJ1-2
clone_size: .
v_call: TRBV5-1
cdr3_length: 15
d_call: TRBD1
cdr3_nt: TGCGCCAGCAGCACGCTTACAGGGGATGTTTATGGCTACACCTTC
cdr3_aa: CASSTLTGDVYGYTF

j_call: TRBJ2-1
clone_size: .
v_call: TRBV4-2
cdr3_length: 15
d_call: TRBD2
cdr3_nt: TGTGCCAGCAGCCAAGGCAGCGGGGGGGCGGATGAGCAGTTCTTC
cdr3_aa: CASSQGSGGADEQFF

j_call: TRBJ2-5
clone_size: .
v_call: TRBV6-1
cdr3_length: 14
d_call: TRBD1
cdr3_nt: TGTGCCAGCCAGGGGGCCATCCTTCTGGAGACCCAGTACTTC
cdr3_aa: CASQGAILLETQYF

j_call: TRBJ2-3
clone_size: .
v_call: TRBV7-9
cdr3_length: 16
d_call: TRBD1
cdr3_nt: TGTGCCAGCAGCCACGGACAGGGGAGGGGCACAGATACGCAGTATTTT
cdr3_aa: CASSHGQGRGTDTQYF

j_call: TRBJ1-2
clone_size: few
v_call: TRBV19
cdr3_length: 15
d_call: TRBD1
cdr3_nt: TGTGCCAGTAGTACCGACAGGGTGATTCGCTATGGCTACACCTTC
cdr3_aa: CASSTDRVIRYGYTF

j_call: TRBJ2-5
clone_size: once
v_call: TRBV29-1
cdr3_length: 11
d_call: .
cdr3_nt: TGCAGCGTTCGTCAGGGAAAGACCCAGTACTTC
cdr3_aa: CSVRQGKTQYF

j_call: TRBJ2-1
clone_size: few
v_call: TRBV18
cdr3_length: 12
d_call: .
cdr3_nt: TGTGCCAGCTCCGGTCCCAACAATGAGCAGTTCTTC
cdr3_aa: CASSGPNNEQFF

j_call: TRBJ1-1
clone_size: .
v_call: TRBV5-1
cdr3_length: 15
d_call: .
cdr3_nt: TGCGCCAGCAGCTCGGCCGGAGGGTCAAACACTGAAGCTTTCTTT
cdr3_aa: CASSSAGGSNTEAFF

j_call: TRBJ2-5
clone_size: few
v_call: TRBV7-3
cdr3_length: 16
d_call: TRBD2
cdr3_nt: TGTGCCAGCAGCTTAACCTTTACTAGCGGCCAAGAGACCCAGTACTTC
cdr3_aa: CASSLTFTSGQETQYF

j_call: TRBJ2-7
clone_size: once
v_call: TRBV27
cdr3_length: 17
d_call: .
cdr3_nt: TGTGCCAGCAGTTTATCGGCGGTCAGTTCATTCCCCTACGAGCAGTACTTC
cdr3_aa: CASSLSAVSSFPYEQYF

j_call: TRBJ2-2
clone_size: once
v_call: TRBV11-2
cdr3_length: 16
d_call: .
cdr3_nt: TGTGCCAGCAGCTTAGCGGGGGGCCACTACACCGGGGAGCTGTTTTTT
cdr3_aa: CASSLAGGHYTGELFF

j_call: TRBJ2-2
clone_size: .
v_call: TRBV6-6
cdr3_length: 10
d_call: .
cdr3_nt: TGTGCCAGCAGTCACGGGGAGCTGTTTTTT
cdr3_aa: CASSHGELFF

j_call: TRBJ2-7
clone_size: .
v_call: TRBV11-3
cdr3_length: 13
d_call: .
cdr3_nt: TGTGCCAGCAACGAGACAGGCCCCTACGAGCAGTACTTC
cdr3_aa: CASNETGPYEQYF

j_call: TRBJ2-7
clone_size: .
v_call: TRBV5-1
cdr3_length: 14
d_call: .
cdr3_nt: TGCGCCAGCGCGACTATGACGGGGACCTACGAGCAGTACTTC
cdr3_aa: CASATMTGTYEQYF

j_call: TRBJ2-2
clone_size: .
v_call: TRBV5-1
cdr3_length: 16
d_call: TRBD1
cdr3_nt: TGCGCCAGCAGCATCGACAGGGGGAGGTCCACCGGGGAGCTGTTTTTT
cdr3_aa: CASSIDRGRSTGELFF

j_call: TRBJ2-7
clone_size: .
v_call: TRBV5-1
cdr3_length: 14
d_call: .
cdr3_nt: TGCGCCAGCAGCTCTACCGGGAGCGCCTACGAGCAGTACTTC
cdr3_aa: CASSSTGSAYEQYF

j_call: TRBJ2-3
clone_size: .
v_call: TRBV2
cdr3_length: 15
d_call: TRBD2
cdr3_nt: TGTGCCAGCAGTGTAGGGCTAGCGGCCACAGATACGCAGTATTTT
cdr3_aa: CASSVGLAATDTQYF

j_call: TRBJ2-5
clone_size: .
v_call: TRBV19
cdr3_length: 15
d_call: .
cdr3_nt: TGTGCCAGTAGGACGGGGGTCTTTGATGGGGAGACCCAGTACTTC
cdr3_aa: CASRTGVFDGETQYF

j_call: TRBJ2-5
clone_size: .
v_call: TRBV6-6
cdr3_length: 14
d_call: .
cdr3_nt: TGTGCCAGCAGGACGGACGACAGTCCAGAGACCCAGTACTTC
cdr3_aa: CASRTDDSPETQYF

j_call: TRBJ2-7
clone_size: .
v_call: TRBV6-1
cdr3_length: 14
d_call: TRBD1
cdr3_nt: TGTGCCAGCAGGGACAGGGCCAAGAGCTACGAGCAGTACTTC
cdr3_aa: CASRDRAKSYEQYF